A single sample gave rise to the 14 T cell receptor beta chains below, sequenced in a study of CD8 T cells in ankylosing spondylitis. MiXCR, run by TCRdb on the 5' RACE reads, gives a single entry per CDR3 protein. Counted here are about 190,000 distinct CDR3 sequences, roughly 13% occurring once; the ten biggest clones make up 8% to 13%. Input material: blood, either unsorted or a sorted T cell fraction (not recorded which). The receptors come from a female donor with ankylosing spondylitis or in good health (not recorded which).

Concerning this clonotype: One end of the junction fails to match germline, which may point to a read error. The genes are TRBV27 and TRBJ1-5; the D gene is possibly TRBD1 (5 bases). The CDR3 covers 13 residues. Germline CDR1 MNHEY, CDR2 SMNVEV (reference sequence). CDR3 nucleotides: TGTGCCAGCAGTTTATACAGGAATCGGCCCCAGCATTTT. This gives the protein CASSLYRNRPQHF.

Comments on this clonotype: The germline gene is not matched at one end of the junction; a read error may be the cause. The chain recombines TRBV7-3 with TRBJ2-1; possible D gene TRBD1, 6 bases. Looked up from germline, CDR1 is SGHTA and CDR2 is FQGTGA. There are 15 residues in the CDR3. The CDR3 DNA sequence: TGTGCCTGCAGCCAACAGGGCTCACTGGCGAATGAGCAGTTCTTC. Encoded protein: CACSQQGSLANEQFF.

V gene TRBV27 combines with J gene TRBJ1-2; D is unresolved. CDR1 is MNHEY, CDR2 SMNVEV, per germline (reference sequence). V lost 10 bases, J lost 0 bases, and 15 bases lay in between. CDR3 length: 14 amino acids. The CDR3: CAIYLGVANYGYTF. The CDR3 nucleotides are TGTGCCATCTATCTAGGCGTAGCTAACTATGGCTACACCTTC.

Details on this clonotype: This clone may be a read error of a much larger clone one base away. The chain recombines TRBV12-3 or TRBV12-4 with TRBJ2-3; D is undetermined. The CDR3 spans 13 residues. V was shortened by 3 bases and J by 2 bases, with 6 bases between the two germline ends. CDR3 bases: TGTGCCAGCAGTTTTTTAGACACAGATACGCAGTATTTT. Translation gives CASSFLDTDTQYF.

This clonotype was counted only a few times. The rearrangement uses TRBV10-3 and TRBJ2-1; TRBD2 might be the D (6 bases). Germline CDR1 reads ENHRY; CDR2 reads SYGVKD. The V and J ends lost 4 bases and 1 base respectively, with 14 bases between them. CDR3 length equals 16 residues. For the CDR3, the DNA is TGTGCCATCAGTGGATCTGGAGGGGCGTCCTACAATGAGCAGTTCTTC. Translation gives CAISGSGGASYNEQFF.

This clonotype was picked up many times. The J gene is TRBJ1-1, the V gene TRBV12-3 or TRBV12-4; the D gene is possibly TRBD1 (5 bases). The CDR3 has 17 residues. Trimming took off 3 bases at V and 2 bases at J, with 19 bases between the two ends. This CDR3 reads CASSFHLAGSSNTEAFF. CDR3 in DNA: TGTGCCAGCAGTTTTCATTTAGCAGGGTCCAGTAACACTGAAGCTTTCTTT.

The chain uses TRBV6-2 or TRBV6-3 and TRBJ2-6; a weak D match, TRBD1 (5 bases). The CDR3 extends over 21 amino acids. Trimming pared 7 bases from V and 0 bases from J, leaving 28 bases between. Germline loops: CDR1 MNHEY, CDR2 SVGEGT. In DNA form, the CDR3 reads TGTGCCAGCACCCCTGGGCCACAGGTAATAGGCGTGGGCTCTGGGGCCAACGTCCTGACTTTC. Translated, it gives CASTPGPQVIGVGSGANVLTF.

This clonotype was recorded many times. The rearrangement uses TRBV27 and TRBJ1-2, with D possibly being TRBD1 (6 bases). The CDR3 length is 15 residues. With 0 bases removed from V and 3 bases from J, the gap between germline ends came to 11 bases. Germline CDR1 is MNHEY and CDR2 is SMNVEV (reference sequence). CDR3 bases: TGTGCCAGCAGTTTATCCGCGGGGGGCTACTATGGCTACACCTTC. It codes for CASSLSAGGYYGYTF.

This clonotype was picked up many times. V usage is TRBV20-1 and J usage is TRBJ2-7; TRBD2 aligns across 10 bases. This CDR3 comprises 15 residues. V lost 0 bases and J lost 3; bases outside the gene matches: 5. CDR1 is DFQATT, CDR2 SNEGSKA, per germline (reference sequence). This CDR3 reads CSARDWASGSYEQYF. The DNA of the CDR3 is TGCAGTGCTAGAGATTGGGCTAGCGGGAGCTACGAGCAGTACTTC.

This clonotype has ten or more counts. The chain joins TRBV29-1 to TRBJ1-2; 11 bases align to TRBD1. The V segment lost 4 bases and the J segment 4 bases; nucleotides outside the gene matches: 8. The CDR3 runs to 15 residues. Germline V CDR1 and CDR2: SQVTM, ANQGSEA. The CDR3 nucleotides are TGCAGCGTTGGGACAGGGGGCGCGTCGGGCTATGGCTACACCTTC. It yields the protein CSVGTGGASGYGYTF.

A word on this clonotype: A much larger clone differs from this one at a single base, so this may be a read error. This likely comes from a read error, as the CDR3 has no conserved phenylalanine or tryptophan at its end. The chain is built from TRBV7-9 and TRBJ1-1, with 9 bases identical to TRBD1. Germline CDR1 and CDR2: SEHNR and FQNEAQ (reference sequence). This CDR3 spans 14 amino acids. The ends lost 6 bases at V and 4 bases at J; junction bases unmatched: 6. CDR3 amino acids: CASSPLTGGTEAFL. CDR3 nucleotides: TGTGCCAGCAGTCCATTGACAGGGGGCACTGAAGCTTTCCTT.

The chain carries TRBV5-1 and TRBJ2-7; 7 nucleotides line up with TRBD2. CDR3 size: 14 residues. V shed 5 bases and J 1 base; nucleotides not matched to a gene: 6. Germline CDR1 reads SGHRS; CDR2 reads YFSETQ. CDR3 sequence: CASREAGRSYEQYF. CDR3 DNA sequence: TGCGCCAGCAGAGAAGCGGGACGATCCTACGAGCAGTACTTC.

This clonotype was counted between two and nine times. This sequence joins TRBV18 and TRBJ2-3; TRBD2 matches 14 bases. The CDR3 consists of 18 residues. The V and J ends lost 0 bases and 3 bases, in that order; junction bases with no gene match: 5. Germline CDR1 is KGHSH and CDR2 is LQKENI. The CDR3 spells CASSPPGTSGSGTDTQYF. The CDR3 nucleotides read TGTGCCAGCTCACCACCGGGGACTAGCGGGAGTGGAACAGATACGCAGTATTTT.

Many counts were recorded for this clonotype. The chain links TRBV11-2 to TRBJ2-1, with D uncertain. The germline V gene encodes CDR1 SGHAT and CDR2 FQNNGV. The ends were cut back, 5 bases at V and 7 bases at J, with 24 bases in the middle. The CDR3 length is 17 residues. CDR3 amino acids: CASSPRRLEPKRNEQFF. The CDR3 DNA follows: TGTGCCAGCAGCCCAAGGCGGTTGGAGCCCAAAAGGAATGAGCAGTTCTTC. Variable domain in full (rest from reference TRBV11-2 and TRBJ2-1): EAGVAQSPRYKIIEKRQSVAFWCNPISGHATLYWYQQILGQGPKLLIQFQNNGVVDDSQLPKDRFSAERLKGVDSTLKIQPAKLEDSAVYLCASSPRRLEPKRNEQFFGPGTRLTVL.